This is a list of T cell receptor beta chains from one sample in a study of cytomegalovirus exposure and HLA in healthy donors. Produced via immunoSEQ multiplex PCR; TCRdb's table is partial and in-frame only. This sample has over 150,000 clones, with about 80% found just once. The sequencing input was PBMCs. The receptors originated from a woman between 45 and 65 years old in good health and CMV-seronegative. Both conserved end residues are part of each CDR3. The order of the fields is V gene, D gene, clone size, J gene, CDR3 length, CDR3 protein, CDR3 DNA. D genes are given only for firm matches. The size of a clone is reported for some rows only, either as once, few or many, or as a class for expanded clones.

v_call: TRBV29-1
d_call: -
clone_size: few
j_call: TRBJ2-3
cdr3_length: 14
cdr3_aa: CSVTGQSDTDTQYF
cdr3_nt: TGCAGCGTTACAGGACAGTCTGACACAGATACGCAGTATTTT

v_call: TRBV29-1
d_call: -
clone_size: -
j_call: TRBJ2-1
cdr3_length: 14
cdr3_aa: CSADAQNSYNEQFF
cdr3_nt: TGCAGCGCCGACGCACAGAACTCCTACAATGAGCAGTTCTTC

v_call: TRBV28
d_call: -
clone_size: -
j_call: TRBJ2-7
cdr3_length: 16
cdr3_aa: CASSLGGSGASYEQYF
cdr3_nt: TGTGCCAGCAGTTTGGGGGGCAGCGGGGCCTCCTACGAGCAGTACTTC

v_call: TRBV9
d_call: -
clone_size: -
j_call: TRBJ1-5
cdr3_length: 16
cdr3_aa: CASSGGRGGVDQPQHF
cdr3_nt: TGTGCCAGCAGCGGTGGGCGAGGGGGTGTGGATCAGCCCCAGCATTTT

v_call: TRBV11-3
d_call: -
clone_size: few
j_call: TRBJ1-1
cdr3_length: 14
cdr3_aa: CASSLTGMNTEAFF
cdr3_nt: TGTGCCAGCAGCTTAACAGGGATGAACACTGAAGCTTTCTTT

v_call: TRBV2
d_call: -
clone_size: -
j_call: TRBJ1-2
cdr3_length: 13
cdr3_aa: CASSEYQGLSYTF
cdr3_nt: TGTGCCAGCAGTGAATATCAGGGGTTGAGCTACACCTTC

v_call: TRBV4-1
d_call: -
clone_size: -
j_call: TRBJ2-3
cdr3_length: 14
cdr3_aa: CASSPGMTTDTQYF
cdr3_nt: TGCGCCAGCAGCCCCGGGATGACCACAGATACGCAGTATTTT

v_call: TRBV7-9
d_call: TRBD1
clone_size: -
j_call: TRBJ1-2
cdr3_length: 15
cdr3_aa: CASSETGGSNYGYTF
cdr3_nt: TGTGCCAGCAGCGAAACAGGGGGCTCTAACTATGGCTACACCTTC

v_call: TRBV25-1
d_call: TRBD1
clone_size: -
j_call: TRBJ2-7
cdr3_length: 14
cdr3_aa: CASSGDRVKGEQYF
cdr3_nt: TGTGCCAGCAGTGGAGACAGGGTAAAGGGCGAGCAGTACTTC

v_call: TRBV5-4
d_call: -
clone_size: -
j_call: TRBJ1-2
cdr3_length: 15
cdr3_aa: CASSLKAGSNYGYTF
cdr3_nt: TGTGCCAGCAGCTTGAAGGCGGGATCTAACTATGGCTACACCTTC

v_call: TRBV27
d_call: TRBD1
clone_size: -
j_call: TRBJ1-4
cdr3_length: 14
cdr3_aa: CASSQDRSVEKLFF
cdr3_nt: TGTGCCAGCAGCCAGGACAGGTCGGTTGAAAAACTGTTTTTT

v_call: TRBV27
d_call: TRBD2
clone_size: -
j_call: TRBJ2-3
cdr3_length: 15
cdr3_aa: CASSPSGTSGGTQYF
cdr3_nt: TGTGCCAGCAGTCCTTCAGGGACTAGCGGGGGAACGCAGTATTTT

v_call: TRBV7-2
d_call: TRBD2
clone_size: -
j_call: TRBJ2-3
cdr3_length: 15
cdr3_aa: CASSLAGGHTDTQYF
cdr3_nt: TGTGCCAGCAGCTTAGCGGGAGGGCACACAGATACGCAGTATTTT

v_call: TRBV19
d_call: -
clone_size: -
j_call: TRBJ2-1
cdr3_length: 14
cdr3_aa: CASSMDSPYNEQFF
cdr3_nt: TGTGCCAGTAGTATGGACAGCCCCTACAATGAGCAGTTCTTC

v_call: TRBV2
d_call: -
clone_size: few
j_call: TRBJ1-4
cdr3_length: 13
cdr3_aa: CASNERRREKLFF
cdr3_nt: TGTGCCAGCAACGAGAGGCGGAGGGAAAAACTGTTTTTT

v_call: TRBV6-1
d_call: -
clone_size: -
j_call: TRBJ1-1
cdr3_length: 13
cdr3_aa: CASSVVGDTEAFF
cdr3_nt: TGTGCCAGCAGTGTAGTAGGGGACACTGAAGCTTTCTTT

v_call: TRBV19
d_call: -
clone_size: -
j_call: TRBJ2-7
cdr3_length: 14
cdr3_aa: CASTTGQGGYEQYF
cdr3_nt: TGTGCCAGTACCACAGGGCAGGGTGGCTACGAGCAGTACTTC

v_call: TRBV25-1
d_call: -
clone_size: -
j_call: TRBJ2-1
cdr3_length: 15
cdr3_aa: CASSEDGARFGGLFF
cdr3_nt: TGTGCCAGCAGTGAAGATGGAGCTAGATTCGGGGGTCTGTTCTTC